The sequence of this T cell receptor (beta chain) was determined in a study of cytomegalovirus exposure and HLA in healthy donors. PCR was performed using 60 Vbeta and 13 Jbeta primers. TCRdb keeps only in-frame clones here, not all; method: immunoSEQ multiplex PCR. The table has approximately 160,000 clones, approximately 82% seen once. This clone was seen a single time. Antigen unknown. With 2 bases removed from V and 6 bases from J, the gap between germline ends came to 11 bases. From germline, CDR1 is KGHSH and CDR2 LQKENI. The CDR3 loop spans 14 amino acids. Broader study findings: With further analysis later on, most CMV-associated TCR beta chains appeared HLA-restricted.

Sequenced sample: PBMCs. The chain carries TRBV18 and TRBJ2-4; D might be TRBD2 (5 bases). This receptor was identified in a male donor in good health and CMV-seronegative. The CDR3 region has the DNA TGTGCCAGCTCACCAGACGACTATGGAAACATTCAGTACTTC. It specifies CASSPDDYGNIQYF.